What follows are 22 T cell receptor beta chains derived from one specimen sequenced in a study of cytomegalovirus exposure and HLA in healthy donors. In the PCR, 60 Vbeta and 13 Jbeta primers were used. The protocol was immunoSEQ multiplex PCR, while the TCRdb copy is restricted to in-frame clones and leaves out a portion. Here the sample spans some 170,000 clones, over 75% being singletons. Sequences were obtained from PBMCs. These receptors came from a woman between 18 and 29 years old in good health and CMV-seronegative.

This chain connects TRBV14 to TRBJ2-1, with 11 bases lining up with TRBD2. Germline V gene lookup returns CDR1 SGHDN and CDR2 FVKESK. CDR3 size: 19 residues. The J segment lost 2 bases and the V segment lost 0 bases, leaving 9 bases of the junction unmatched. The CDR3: CASSQDVLAGGRPYNEQFF. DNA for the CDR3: TGTGCCAGCAGCCAAGATGTCCTAGCGGGGGGTCGCCCCTACAATGAGCAGTTCTTC.

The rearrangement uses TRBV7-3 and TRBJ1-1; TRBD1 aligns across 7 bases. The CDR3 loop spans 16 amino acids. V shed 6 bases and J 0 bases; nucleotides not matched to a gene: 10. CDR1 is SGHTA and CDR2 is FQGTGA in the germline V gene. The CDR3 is CASSPQGLGVNTEAFF. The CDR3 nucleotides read TGTGCCAGCAGTCCACAGGGGTTGGGGGTGAACACTGAAGCTTTCTTT.

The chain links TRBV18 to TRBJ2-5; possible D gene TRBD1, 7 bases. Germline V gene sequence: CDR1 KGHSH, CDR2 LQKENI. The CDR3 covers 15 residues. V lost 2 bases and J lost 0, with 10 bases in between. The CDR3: CASSPAGTDQETQYF. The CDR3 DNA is TGTGCCAGCTCACCAGCGGGGACAGACCAAGAGACCCAGTACTTC.

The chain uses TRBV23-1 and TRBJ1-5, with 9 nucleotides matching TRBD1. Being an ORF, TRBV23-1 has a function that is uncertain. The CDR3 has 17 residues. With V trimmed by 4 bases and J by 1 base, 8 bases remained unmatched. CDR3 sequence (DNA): TGCGCCAGCAGTCCCACGAAAGGGACAGGGAGCAATCAGCCCCAGCATTTT. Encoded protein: CASSPTKGTGSNQPQHF.

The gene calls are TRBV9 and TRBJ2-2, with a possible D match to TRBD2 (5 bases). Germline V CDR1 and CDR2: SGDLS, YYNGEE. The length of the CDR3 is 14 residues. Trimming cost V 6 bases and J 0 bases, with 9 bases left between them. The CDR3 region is CASNKDSNTGELFF. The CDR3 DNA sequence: TGTGCCAGCAATAAGGACTCGAACACCGGGGAGCTGTTTTTT.

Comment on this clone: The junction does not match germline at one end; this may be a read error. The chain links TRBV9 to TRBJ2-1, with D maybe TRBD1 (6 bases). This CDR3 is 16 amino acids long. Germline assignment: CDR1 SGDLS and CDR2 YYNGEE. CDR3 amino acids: CVSSPGQSARSNEQFF. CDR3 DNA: TGTGTCAGCAGCCCCGGACAGAGCGCGAGGAGCAATGAGCAGTTCTTC.

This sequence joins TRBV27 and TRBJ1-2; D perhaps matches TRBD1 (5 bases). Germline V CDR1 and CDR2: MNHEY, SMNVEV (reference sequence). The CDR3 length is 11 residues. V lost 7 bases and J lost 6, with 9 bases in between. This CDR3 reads CASTGGDGYTF. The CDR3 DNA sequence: TGTGCCAGCACAGGAGGGGATGGCTACACCTTC.

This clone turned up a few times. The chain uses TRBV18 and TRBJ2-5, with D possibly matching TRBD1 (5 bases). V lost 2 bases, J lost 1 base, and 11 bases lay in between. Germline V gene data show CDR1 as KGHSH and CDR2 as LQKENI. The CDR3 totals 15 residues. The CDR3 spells CASSPEQVLQETQYF. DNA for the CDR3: TGTGCCAGCTCACCAGAACAGGTCCTCCAAGAGACCCAGTACTTC.

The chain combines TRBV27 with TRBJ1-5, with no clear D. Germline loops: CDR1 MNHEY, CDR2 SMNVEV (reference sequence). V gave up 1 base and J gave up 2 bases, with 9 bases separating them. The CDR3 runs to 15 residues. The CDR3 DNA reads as TGTGCCAGCAGTTTATTTTGGGCTCGCAATCAGCCCCAGCATTTT. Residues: CASSLFWARNQPQHF.

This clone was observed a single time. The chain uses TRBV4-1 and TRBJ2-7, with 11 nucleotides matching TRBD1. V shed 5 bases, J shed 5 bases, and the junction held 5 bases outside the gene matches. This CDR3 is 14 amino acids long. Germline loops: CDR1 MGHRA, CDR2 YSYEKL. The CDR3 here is CASSIGQGADEQYF. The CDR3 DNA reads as TGCGCCAGCAGCATCGGACAGGGGGCCGACGAGCAGTACTTC.

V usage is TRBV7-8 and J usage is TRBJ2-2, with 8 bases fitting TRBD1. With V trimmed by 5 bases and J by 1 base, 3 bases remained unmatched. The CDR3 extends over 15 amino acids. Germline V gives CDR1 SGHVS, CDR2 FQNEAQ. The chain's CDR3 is CASSTGQGNTGELFF. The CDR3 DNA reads TGTGCCAGCAGCACCGGACAGGGGAACACCGGGGAGCTGTTTTTT.

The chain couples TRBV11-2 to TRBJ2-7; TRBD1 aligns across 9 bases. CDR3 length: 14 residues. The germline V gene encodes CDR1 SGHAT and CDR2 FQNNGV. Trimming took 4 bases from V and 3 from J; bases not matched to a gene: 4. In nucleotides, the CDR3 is TGTGCCAGCAGCTCCGGGACAGGGCTCTACGAGCAGTACTTC. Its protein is CASSSGTGLYEQYF.

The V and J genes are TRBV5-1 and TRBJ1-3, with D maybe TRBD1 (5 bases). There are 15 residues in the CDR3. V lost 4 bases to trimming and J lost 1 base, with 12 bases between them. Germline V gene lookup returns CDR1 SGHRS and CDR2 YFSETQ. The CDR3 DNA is TGCGCCAGCAGCACCCGGGGACTATCTGGAAACACCATATATTTT. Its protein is CASSTRGLSGNTIYF.

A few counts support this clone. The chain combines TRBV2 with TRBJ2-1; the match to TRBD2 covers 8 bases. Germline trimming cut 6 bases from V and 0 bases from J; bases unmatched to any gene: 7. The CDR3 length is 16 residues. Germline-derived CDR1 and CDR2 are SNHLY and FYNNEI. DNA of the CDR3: TGTGCCAGCAGGGCCTTTCGGGGGGGCTCCTACAATGAGCAGTTCTTC. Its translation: CASRAFRGGSYNEQFF. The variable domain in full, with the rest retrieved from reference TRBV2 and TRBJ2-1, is EPEVTQTPSHQVTQMGQEVILRCVPISNHLYFYWYRQILGQKVEFLVSFYNNEISEKSEIFDDQFSVERPDGSNFTLKIRSTKLEDSAMYFCASRAFRGGSYNEQFFGPGTRLTVL.

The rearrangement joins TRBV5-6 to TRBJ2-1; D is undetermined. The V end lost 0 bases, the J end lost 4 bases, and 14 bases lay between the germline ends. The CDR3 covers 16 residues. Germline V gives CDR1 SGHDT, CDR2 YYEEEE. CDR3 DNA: TGTGCCAGCAGCTTGGCCCCTCAACTCCTGTACAATGAGCAGTTCTTC. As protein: CASSLAPQLLYNEQFF.

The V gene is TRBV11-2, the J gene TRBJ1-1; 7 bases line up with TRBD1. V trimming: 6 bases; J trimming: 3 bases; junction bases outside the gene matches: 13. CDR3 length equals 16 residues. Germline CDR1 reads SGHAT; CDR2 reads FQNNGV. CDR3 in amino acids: CASSSGGTDLYTEAFF. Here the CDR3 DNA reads TGTGCCAGCAGTTCTGGGGGGACAGACCTCTACACTGAAGCTTTCTTT.

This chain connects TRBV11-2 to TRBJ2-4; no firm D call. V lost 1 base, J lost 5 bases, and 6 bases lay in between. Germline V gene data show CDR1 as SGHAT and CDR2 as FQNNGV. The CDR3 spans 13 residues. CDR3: CASSLAPENIQYF. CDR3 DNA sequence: TGTGCCAGCAGCTTAGCGCCAGAAAACATTCAGTACTTC. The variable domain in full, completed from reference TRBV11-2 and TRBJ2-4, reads EAGVAQSPRYKIIEKRQSVAFWCNPISGHATLYWYQQILGQGPKLLIQFQNNGVVDDSQLPKDRFSAERLKGVDSTLKIQPAKLEDSAVYLCASSLAPENIQYFGAGTRLSVL.

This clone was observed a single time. CDR3 sequence: CASSSNRGYEQYF. The CDR3 DNA is TGTGCCAGCAGCAGTAACAGGGGCTACGAGCAGTACTTC. The V and J genes are TRBV7-2 and TRBJ2-7; 7 nucleotides line up with TRBD1. Germline values: CDR1 SGHTA, CDR2 FQGNSA. The CDR3 runs to 13 residues. The V and J ends lost 5 bases and 3 bases, in that order; junction bases with no gene match: 4.

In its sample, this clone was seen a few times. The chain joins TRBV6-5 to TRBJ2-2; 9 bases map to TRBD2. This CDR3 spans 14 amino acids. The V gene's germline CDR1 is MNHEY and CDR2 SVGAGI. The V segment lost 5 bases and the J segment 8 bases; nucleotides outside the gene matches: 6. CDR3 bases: TGTGCCAGCAGTAAGACTAGCGGTTGGGGGGAGCTGTTTTTT. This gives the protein CASSKTSGWGELFF.

The CDR3 DNA sequence: TGTGCCAGCAGCTTAGTAGGGACAGGGACCGGGGAGCTGTTTTTT. Its translation: CASSLVGTGTGELFF. The chain has TRBV7-2 and TRBJ2-2; TRBD1 aligns across 9 bases. The germline V gene encodes CDR1 SGHTA and CDR2 FQGNSA. This CDR3 has 15 amino acids. The V segment lost 1 base and the J segment 5 bases; nucleotides outside the gene matches: 2.

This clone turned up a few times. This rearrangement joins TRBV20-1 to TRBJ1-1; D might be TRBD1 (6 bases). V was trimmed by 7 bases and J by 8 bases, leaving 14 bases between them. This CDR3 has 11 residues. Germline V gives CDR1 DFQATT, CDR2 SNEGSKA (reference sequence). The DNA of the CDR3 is TGCAGTGGAAAGGGACACCCGGAAGCTTTCTTT. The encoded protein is CSGKGHPEAFF.

The CDR3 sequence: CAWSGGDEQFF. CDR3 nucleotide sequence: TGTGCCTGGAGTGGGGGAGATGAGCAGTTCTTC. This chain uses TRBV30 with TRBJ2-1, with D possibly TRBD2 on 5 matching bases. The germline CDR1 and CDR2 sequences are GTSNPN and SVGIG (reference sequence). Trimming pared 1 base from V and 8 bases from J, leaving 6 bases between. The CDR3 loop spans 11 amino acids. Full variable domain (missing parts from reference TRBV30 and TRBJ2-1): SQTIHQWPATLVQPVGSPLSLECTVEGTSNPNLYWYRQAAGRGLQLLFYSVGIGQISSEVPQNLSASRPQDRQFILSSKKLLLSDSGFYLCAWSGGDEQFFGPGTRLTVL.